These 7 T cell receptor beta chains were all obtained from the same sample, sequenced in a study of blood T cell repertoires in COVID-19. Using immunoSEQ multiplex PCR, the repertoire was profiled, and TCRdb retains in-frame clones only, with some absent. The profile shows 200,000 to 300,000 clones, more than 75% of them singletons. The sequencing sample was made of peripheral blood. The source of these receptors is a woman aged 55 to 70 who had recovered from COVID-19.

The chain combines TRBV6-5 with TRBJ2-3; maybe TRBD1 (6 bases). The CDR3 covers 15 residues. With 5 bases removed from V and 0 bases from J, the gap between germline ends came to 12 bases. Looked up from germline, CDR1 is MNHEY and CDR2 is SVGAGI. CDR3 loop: CASSLYRVSTDTQYF. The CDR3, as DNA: TGTGCCAGCAGTCTATACAGGGTCAGCACAGATACGCAGTATTTT.

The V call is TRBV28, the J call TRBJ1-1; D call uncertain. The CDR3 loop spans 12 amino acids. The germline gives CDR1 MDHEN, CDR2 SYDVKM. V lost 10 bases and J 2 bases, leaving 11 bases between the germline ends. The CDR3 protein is CATFGANTEAFF. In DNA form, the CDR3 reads TGTGCCACTTTTGGAGCTAACACTGAAGCTTTCTTT.

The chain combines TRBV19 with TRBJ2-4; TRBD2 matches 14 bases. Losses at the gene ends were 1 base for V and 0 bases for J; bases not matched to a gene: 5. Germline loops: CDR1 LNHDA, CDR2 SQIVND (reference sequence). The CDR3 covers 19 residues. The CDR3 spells CASSIGGLAGAIAKNIQYF. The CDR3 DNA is TGTGCCAGTAGTATAGGGGGACTAGCGGGGGCCATAGCCAAAAACATTCAGTACTTC.

The CDR3 DNA follows: TGTGCCTGGAGCCACAGGGGGAGTAGGGACACTGAAGCTTTCTTT. Translated, it gives CAWSHRGSRDTEAFF. The gene calls are TRBV30 and TRBJ1-1; the match to TRBD1 covers 8 bases. The germline gives CDR1 GTSNPN, CDR2 SVGIG (reference sequence). The CDR3 loop spans 15 amino acids. The junction had 9 bases not matched to a gene; V was cut back by 3 bases and J by 3 bases.

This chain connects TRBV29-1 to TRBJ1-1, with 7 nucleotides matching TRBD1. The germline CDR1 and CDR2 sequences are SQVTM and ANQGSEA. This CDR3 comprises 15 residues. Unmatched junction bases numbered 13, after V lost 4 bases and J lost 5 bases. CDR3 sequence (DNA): TGCAGCGTTGGATCGGTGGGAACAGGGGTGACTGAAGCTTTCTTT. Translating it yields CSVGSVGTGVTEAFF.

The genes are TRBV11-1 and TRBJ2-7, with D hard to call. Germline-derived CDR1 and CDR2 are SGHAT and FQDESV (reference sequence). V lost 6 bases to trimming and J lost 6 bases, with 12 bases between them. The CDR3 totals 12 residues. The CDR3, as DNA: TGTGCCAGCAGATCAGACCAGGTCGAGCAGTACTTC. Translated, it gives CASRSDQVEQYF.

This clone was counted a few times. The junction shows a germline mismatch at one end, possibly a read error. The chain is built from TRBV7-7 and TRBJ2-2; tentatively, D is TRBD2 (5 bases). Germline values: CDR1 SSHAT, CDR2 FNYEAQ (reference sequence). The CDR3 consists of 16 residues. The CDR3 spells CASSLEAGWNTGELFF. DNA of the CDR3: TGTGCTAGCAGCTTAGAGGCGGGTTGGAACACCGGGGAGCTGTTTTTT.